The rows below give T cell receptor beta chains drawn from one sample of a study of regulatory T cells in long-lasting Graves disease. TCRdb processed the multiplex PCR reads anew with MiXCR; each CDR3 protein has one entry. The sample has 300,000 or so distinct CDR3 sequences, about 19% seen once. This sample comprised peripheral blood mononuclear cells (PBMCs), obtained when the disease was refractory, from a patient treated with antithyroid drugs. All receptors derive from a female donor with Graves disease. Each CDR3 is given with its conserved first and last residue. Fields, in order: J gene, clone size, D gene, V gene, CDR3 DNA, CDR3 protein. A D gene is named only where the DNA matches it firmly. Some rows have no size entry. The others give once, few or many, or a class for an expanded clone.

TRBJ2-7 | NA | TRBD2 | TRBV20-1 | TGCAGTGCTAGAGCGGGGGGGAGGGTCTACGAGCAGTACTTC | CSARAGGRVYEQYF
TRBJ1-5 | few | NA | TRBV7-2 | TGTGCCAGCAGCTTAGGTACCATAGGGGGCAATCAGCCCCAGCATTTT | CASSLGTIGGNQPQHF
TRBJ1-1 | many | NA | TRBV6-1 | TGTGCCAGCAGTCGACTCCGGGAAGGGACTGAAGCTTTCTTT | CASSRLREGTEAFF
TRBJ1-2 | many | NA | TRBV11-2 | TGTGCCAGCAGCTTAGTTACACATATTGGGGATGGCTACACCTTC | CASSLVTHIGDGYTF
TRBJ2-1 | few | TRBD2 | TRBV27 | TGTGCCAGCAGTTTATTCTTAGCGGGAGGGAATGAGCAGTTCTTC | CASSLFLAGGNEQFF
TRBJ2-7 | few | NA | TRBV7-9 | TGTGCCAGCAGCCCCGGCGACAACTACCCCTACGAGCAGTACTTC | CASSPGDNYPYEQYF
TRBJ2-7 | many | NA | TRBV11-2 | TGTGCCAGCAGCTTATCGGCAGGGCCAAACCTCTACGAGCAGTACTTC | CASSLSAGPNLYEQYF
TRBJ1-6 | once | TRBD1 | TRBV3-1 | TGTGCCAGCAGCCCTGGACAGGGTCTTTTTTCACCCCTCCACTTT | CASSPGQGLFSPLHF
TRBJ2-2 | NA | NA | TRBV12-3/TRBV12-4 | TGTGCCAGCAGCCATCTCAGTGGGCGGACCGGGGAGCTGTTTTTT | CASSHLSGRTGELFF
TRBJ2-7 | few | NA | TRBV3-1 | TGTGCCAGCAGCCAAGAACAAGGCTCGTTCGGGACTGAGCAGTACTTC | CASSQEQGSFGTEQYF
TRBJ2-7 | many | NA | TRBV12-3/TRBV12-4 | TGTGCCAGCAGCAACAGGGAAAGGAGCAACGAGCAGTACTTC | CASSNRERSNEQYF
TRBJ1-4 | few | NA | TRBV7-9 | TGTGCCAGCAGCCCCGCGCGAGGGGCTCTTTATGAAAAACTGTTTTTT | CASSPARGALYEKLFF
TRBJ2-2 | NA | NA | TRBV24-1 | TGTGCCACCAGTGATCCCCGGGCCCCGTTACCCGGGGAGCTGTTTTTT | CATSDPRAPLPGELFF
TRBJ2-3 | NA | NA | TRBV5-1 | TGCGCCAGCAGCTTGGAACGGGGATGGGATACGCAGTATTTT | CASSLERGWDTQYF
TRBJ1-6 | NA | NA | TRBV20-1 | TGCAGTGCGTCGGGAGCCTATAATTCACCCCCCCACTTT | CSASGAYNSPPHF
TRBJ2-7 | few | NA | TRBV27 | TGTGCCAGCAGTTTATCAGGACAGCTCGAGCAGTACTTC | CASSLSGQLEQYF
TRBJ2-7 | NA | NA | TRBV5-1 | TGCGCCAGCAGCTTGGAAGGCAGGGGCAACGAGCAGTACTTC | CASSLEGRGNEQYF
TRBJ1-6 | NA | TRBD1 | TRBV27 | TGTGCCAGCAGTGACAGGGTCTATTCACCCCTCCACTTT | CASSDRVYSPLHF
TRBJ2-1 | NA | NA | TRBV20-1 | TGCAGTGCTAGAAGGGGCCGGGTTGAGCAGTTCTTC | CSARRGRVEQFF
TRBJ1-2 | many | NA | TRBV29-1 | TGCAGCGTTGATTCCCAGGACTATGGCTACACCTTC | CSVDSQDYGYTF
TRBJ2-2 | NA | NA | TRBV5-6 | TGTGCCAGCAGCCTCAGGACAAACACCGGGGAGCTGTTTTTT | CASSLRTNTGELFF
TRBJ1-5 | NA | NA | TRBV5-1 | TGCGCCAGCAGCTTGGGGCAGGGCTTTAATCAGCCCCAGCATTTT | CASSLGQGFNQPQHF
TRBJ2-7 | many | TRBD2 | TRBV7-8 | TGTGCCAGCAGCCCAAAGCCGGGACTAGGAGGTCCCGAGCAGTACTTC | CASSPKPGLGGPEQYF
TRBJ1-2 | many | TRBD1 | TRBV9 | TGTGCCAGCAGCGTAGGGGGGACAGGCGGAGGAGCTAACTATGGCTACACCTTC | CASSVGGTGGGANYGYTF
TRBJ1-1 | NA | TRBD1 | TRBV29-1 | TGCAGCGTTGACTCCCTTGGGACAGTGAACACTGAAGCTTTCTTT | CSVDSLGTVNTEAFF
TRBJ2-3 | few | TRBD2 | TRBV7-2 | TGTGCCAGCAGCTTAACAAGCGGGAGACCTCTTCCCGATACGCAGTATTTT | CASSLTSGRPLPDTQYF
TRBJ1-6 | few | NA | TRBV5-1 | TGCGCCAGCAGCACCGGGACACTGTCGGATGTTTCACCCCTCCACTTT | CASSTGTLSDVSPLHF
TRBJ1-2 | few | NA | TRBV7-6 | TGTGCCAGCAGCTCAAGACACTATGGCTACACCTTC | CASSSRHYGYTF
TRBJ1-6 | many | NA | TRBV6-9 | TGTGCCAGCAGTTTCCCCGACGGCCCCCTCCACTTT | CASSFPDGPLHF
TRBJ1-2 | many | TRBD1 | TRBV10-3 | TGTGCCATCAGGATGATCGGGACAGACTTCAACTATGGCTACACCTTC | CAIRMIGTDFNYGYTF
TRBJ1-5 | few | NA | TRBV19 | TGTGCCAGTAGTATGGAACAGGGTTATCAGCCCCAGCATTTT | CASSMEQGYQPQHF
TRBJ1-5 | many | NA | TRBV29-1 | TGCAGCGTCGCGGGTAGCAATCAGCCCCAGCATTTT | CSVAGSNQPQHF
TRBJ2-6 | many | NA | TRBV7-9 | TGTGCCAGCAGCCCGCAAAGAGGGAACCCTGGGGCCAACGTCCTGACTTTC | CASSPQRGNPGANVLTF
TRBJ2-2 | NA | NA | TRBV19 | TGTGCCAGTAGTCCGGGACTTCACACCGGGGAGCTGTTTTTT | CASSPGLHTGELFF
TRBJ2-3 | NA | TRBD2 | TRBV12-3/TRBV12-4 | TGTGCCAGCAGTTTTGGACTAGCGGGAGCCACAGATACGCAGTATTTT | CASSFGLAGATDTQYF
TRBJ1-1 | NA | TRBD1 | TRBV5-1 | TGCGCCAGCAGCTTGGAGGGGGGGACAGGGACTGAAGCTTTCTTT | CASSLEGGTGTEAFF
TRBJ2-2 | many | NA | TRBV30 | TGTGCCTGGACAAGTCTTGGCGGGGAGCTGTTTTTT | CAWTSLGGELFF
TRBJ1-6 | many | NA | TRBV2 | TGTGCCAGGGGTCTGGGGAGCAACTCACCCCTCCACTTT | CARGLGSNSPLHF
TRBJ2-3 | NA | NA | TRBV20-1 | TGCAGTGCTACCGCGGGCACAGATACGCAGTATTTT | CSATAGTDTQYF
TRBJ1-2 | many | NA | TRBV6-2/TRBV6-3 | TGTGCCAGCAGTTATTCGCAGAGTGGCTACACCTTC | CASSYSQSGYTF
TRBJ1-5 | NA | NA | TRBV29-1 | TGCAGCGTCAGACAGGCGTTAAATCAGCCCCAGCATTTT | CSVRQALNQPQHF
TRBJ2-2 | few | NA | TRBV28 | TGTGCCAGCAGTTCTTACAGGGGGGGGAGGACCGGGGAGCTGTTTTTT | CASSSYRGGRTGELFF
TRBJ2-4 | once | TRBD2 | TRBV5-4 | TGTGCCAGCAGCTTGGCGGGAGGGCCTTCTGACATTCAGTACTTC | CASSLAGGPSDIQYF
TRBJ1-4 | NA | TRBD1 | TRBV7-9 | TGTGCCAGCAGCTTAGCCCCGGGACAGGGGAATGAAAAACTGTTTTTT | CASSLAPGQGNEKLFF
TRBJ2-7 | many | NA | TRBV29-1 | TGCAGCGGGGGCGGGGGCGATGAGCAGTACTTC | CSGGGGDEQYF
TRBJ1-2 | few | NA | TRBV29-1 | TGCAGCGTGAAGCTCCCAGTATTGGGAAGATACACCTTC | CSVKLPVLGRYTF
TRBJ2-7 | few | TRBD2 | TRBV7-9 | TGTGCCAGCAGCTCCCCCCTAGCGGTGGGCTCCTACGAGCAGTACTTC | CASSSPLAVGSYEQYF
TRBJ1-1 | few | NA | TRBV6-5 | TGTGCCAGCAGTTACTCTGGGGGGCGAGGGTTATTCACTGAAGCTTTCTTT | CASSYSGGRGLFTEAFF